The 8 T cell receptor beta chains presented below share a single source sample, sequenced in a study of T cells in Graves' hyperthyroidism and ophthalmopathy. Researchers amplified the TCR beta CDR3 regions from RNA transcripts. An initial round of RT-PCR targeting the TCR CDR3 relied on the HTBI primer set. TCRdb redid the calling of the multiplex PCR reads with MiXCR, one entry per CDR3 protein. In the table there are a few hundred thousand distinct CDR3 sequences, roughly 14% of which are singletons. Material for sequencing was blood. The receptors were gathered from a woman under 30 with Graves' hyperthyroidism that later progressed to Graves' ophthalmopathy.

There are many counts of this clonotype. The chain carries TRBV2 and TRBJ2-7, with TRBD1 as a possible D gene (6 bases). Trimming removed 6 bases at V and 4 bases at J, with 16 bases between. The germline V gene has CDR1 SNHLY and CDR2 FYNNEI. The CDR3 runs to 14 residues. The CDR3 nucleotides are TGTGCCAGCAGCGGCGACAGGAATTCTTACGAGCAGTACTTC. Protein: CASSGDRNSYEQYF.

This clonotype was seen ten or more times. V and J are TRBV6-2 or TRBV6-3 and TRBJ1-1, with D hard to call. The CDR3 runs to 14 residues. The V end was cut by 2 bases, the J end by 1 base, with 8 bases between. Germline CDR1 is MNHEY and CDR2 is SVGEGT. The chain's CDR3 is CASSYGVPNTEAFF. In nucleotides, the CDR3 is TGTGCCAGCAGTTACGGGGTACCGAACACTGAAGCTTTCTTT.

This clonotype was counted only a few times. CDR3 nucleotide sequence: TGCAGTGCTACTTACACCCGCCCCCTATGGGGCGAGCAGTACTTC. Its translation: CSATYTRPLWGEQYF. The chain recombines TRBV20-1 with TRBJ2-7; D unresolved. The V gene lost 4 bases and the J gene lost 6 bases, with 22 bases spanning the gap. The CDR3 sequence is 15 residues long. CDR1 and CDR2 (germline): DFQATT, SNEGSKA (reference sequence).

The chain combines TRBV19 with TRBJ2-7; D unresolved. Germline CDR1 is LNHDA and CDR2 is SQIVND (reference sequence). V lost 3 bases and J lost 1, with 16 bases in between. The CDR3 length is 16 residues. CDR3: CASSMLNSNPSYEQYF. CDR3 DNA sequence: TGTGCCAGTAGTATGTTAAACAGCAACCCTTCCTACGAGCAGTACTTC. Full variable domain (missing parts from reference TRBV19 and TRBJ2-7): DGGITQSPKYLFRKEGQNVTLSCEQNLNHDAMYWYRQDPGQGLRLIYYSQIVNDFQKGDIAEGYSVSREKKESFPLTVTSAQKNPTAFYLCASSMLNSNPSYEQYFGPGTRLTVT.

This clonotype has only a few counts. The genes are TRBV4-3 and TRBJ1-2, with TRBD1 matching 8 bases. This CDR3 comprises 13 residues. Germline-derived CDR1 and CDR2 are LGHNA and YSLEER. Unmatched junction bases numbered 6, after V lost 4 bases and J lost 8 bases. CDR3: CASSPQGARGYTF. CDR3 nucleotides: TGCGCCAGCAGCCCTCAGGGGGCGCGGGGCTACACCTTC.

The rearrangement uses TRBV12-3 or TRBV12-4 and TRBJ2-7, with 7 nucleotides matching TRBD2. There are 15 residues in the CDR3. Trimming took 3 bases from V and 4 from J; bases not matched to a gene: 9. The CDR3 DNA is TGTGCCAGCAGTTTCCTCCTGGGGGAGGGGTACGAGCAGTACTTC. This sequence encodes CASSFLLGEGYEQYF.

The rearrangement uses TRBV20-1 and TRBJ2-1, with 7 positions matching TRBD2. The CDR3 totals 16 residues. CDR1 and CDR2 from the germline V gene are DFQATT and SNEGSKA (reference sequence). Trimming at V came to 1 base and at J to 4 bases, leaving 10 bases not matched to a gene. In DNA, the CDR3 is TGCAGTGCTAGAGCCTACCTAGCGGCCTCTTACAATGAGCAGTTCTTC. It is translated as CSARAYLAASYNEQFF.

This clonotype was seen at least ten times. V usage is TRBV5-1 and J usage is TRBJ2-7; 7 positions match TRBD1. The CDR3 runs to 15 residues. The V gene's germline CDR1 is SGHRS and CDR2 YFSETQ. V shed 1 base and J 1 base; nucleotides not matched to a gene: 5. The CDR3: CASSLMGTASYEQYF. The DNA for the CDR3 is TGCGCCAGCAGCTTGATGGGGACAGCTTCCTACGAGCAGTACTTC.